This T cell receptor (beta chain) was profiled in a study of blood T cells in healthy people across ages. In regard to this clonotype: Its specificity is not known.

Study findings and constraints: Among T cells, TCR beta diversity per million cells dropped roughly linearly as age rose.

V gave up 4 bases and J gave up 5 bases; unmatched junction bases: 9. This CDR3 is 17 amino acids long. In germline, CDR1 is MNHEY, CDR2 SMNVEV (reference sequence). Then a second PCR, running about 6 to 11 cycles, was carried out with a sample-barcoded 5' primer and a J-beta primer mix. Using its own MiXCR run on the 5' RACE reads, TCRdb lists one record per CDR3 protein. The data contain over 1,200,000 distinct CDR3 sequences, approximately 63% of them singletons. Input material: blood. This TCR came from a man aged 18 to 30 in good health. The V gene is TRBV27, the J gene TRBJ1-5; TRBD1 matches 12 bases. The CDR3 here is CASSSITGTGGDQPQHF. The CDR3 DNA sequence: TGTGCCAGCAGTTCAATCACTGGGACAGGGGGCGATCAGCCCCAGCATTTT.